The 19 T cell receptor beta chains reported below all come from one sample, sequenced in a study of neurological immune-mediated disorders. TCRdb independently ran MiXCR on the 5' RACE reads; one entry per CDR3 protein. Here the sample spans 30,000 to 40,000 distinct CDR3 sequences, roughly 3.8% being singletons. Specimen: PBMCs. All receptors come from a man aged 25 to 40 with multiple sclerosis.

The V and J genes are TRBV7-2 and TRBJ2-3; TRBD2 aligns across 7 bases. The V gene end was trimmed by 3 bases and the J gene end by 5 bases; junction bases not matched to a gene: 8. The CDR3 loop spans 15 amino acids. CDR1 and CDR2 (germline): SGHTA, FQGNSA. CDR3 sequence reads: CASSLGQRGIDTQYF. CDR3 DNA: TGTGCCAGCAGCTTGGGCCAGCGGGGAATAGATACGCAGTATTTT.

The chain recombines TRBV20-1 with TRBJ2-5; tentatively, D is TRBD1 (5 bases). The germline V gene encodes CDR1 DFQATT and CDR2 SNEGSKA (reference sequence). V was cut by 1 base and J by 2 bases, with 14 bases left in between. The CDR3 runs to 15 residues. In DNA form, the CDR3 reads TGCAGTGCTAGAGGATTGGGGCAAGTACAAGAGACCCAGTACTTC. It yields the protein CSARGLGQVQETQYF.

This clonotype has only a few counts. V gene TRBV30 combines with J gene TRBJ1-2; a possible D gene is TRBD1 (5 bases). Trimming removed 0 bases from V and 8 bases from J, with 16 bases in between. CDR3 length: 14 residues. Germline CDR1 GTSNPN, CDR2 SVGIG (reference sequence). CDR3 sequence (DNA): TGTGCCTGGAGTGTAACCTGGGGGTCGGGGGGCTACACCTTC. Protein product: CAWSVTWGSGGYTF.

This clonotype was counted at least ten times. This sequence joins TRBV3-1 and TRBJ1-1, with D maybe TRBD1 (5 bases). Per the germline V gene, CDR1 is LGHDT and CDR2 is YNNKEL (reference sequence). Trimming pared 2 bases from V and 7 bases from J, leaving 5 bases between. This CDR3 spans 11 amino acids. CDR3 protein: CASSQQGEAFF. CDR3 nucleotide sequence: TGTGCCAGCAGCCAACAGGGTGAAGCTTTCTTT.

This clonotype was seen at least ten times. This sequence joins TRBV6-2 or TRBV6-3 and TRBJ1-5, with TRBD1 matching over 8 bases. The CDR3 is 15 amino acids. Germline loops: CDR1 MNHEY, CDR2 SVGEGT. J gave up 7 bases and V 5 bases, and 10 bases lay outside the gene matches. CDR3 in DNA: TGTGCCAGCAGTAATGGACAGGGCTTGGGACAGCCCCAGCATTTT. Translating gives CASSNGQGLGQPQHF.

This clonotype has a count of ten or more. The genes are TRBV12-3 or TRBV12-4 and TRBJ1-5, with D unclear. The CDR3 extends over 13 amino acids. The V and J ends lost 5 bases and 4 bases respectively, with 9 bases between them. CDR3 nucleotides: TGTGCCAGCAGTCCCGTAGGGAATCAGCCCCAGCATTTT. Translation gives CASSPVGNQPQHF.

This clonotype showed up many times. This sequence joins TRBV29-1 and TRBJ1-2; no clear D. Germline values: CDR1 SQVTM, CDR2 ANQGSEA. V was trimmed by 0 bases and J by 7 bases, leaving 12 bases between them. This CDR3 comprises 13 residues. The CDR3 sequence: CSVEEGSTGGYTF. In DNA form, the CDR3 reads TGCAGCGTTGAAGAGGGGTCTACGGGTGGCTACACCTTC. Looking up the rest from reference TRBV29-1 and TRBJ1-2 gives the full variable domain: SAVISQKPSRDICQRGTSLTIQCQVDSQVTMMFWYRQQPGQSLTLIATANQGSEATYESGFVIDKFPISRPNLTFSTLTVSNMSPEDSSIYLCSVEEGSTGGYTFGSGTRLTVV.

This clonotype was detected only a few times. A much bigger clone sits one base away, suggesting this may be a read error. The chain recombines TRBV10-3 with TRBJ1-3, with 8 bases lining up with TRBD1. The germline V gene has CDR1 ENHRY and CDR2 SYGVKD. The CDR3 runs 13 residues. The CDR3 here is CAGKDRAGKTIYF. The CDR3 DNA is TGTGCCGGGAAGGACAGGGCCGGAAAAACCATATATTTT.

This clonotype was observed at least ten times. This chain joins TRBV20-1 and TRBJ2-5; 9 nucleotides align to TRBD1. Germline loops: CDR1 DFQATT, CDR2 SNEGSKA (reference sequence). The V segment lost 3 bases and the J segment 1 base; nucleotides outside the gene matches: 3. The CDR3 consists of 14 residues. CDR3 in amino acids: CSARGTGFQETQYF. The CDR3 coding sequence is TGCAGTGCTAGGGGGACAGGGTTCCAAGAGACCCAGTACTTC.

V is TRBV3-1 and J is TRBJ1-1, with D unclear. The CDR3 covers 12 residues. The V and J ends lost 5 bases and 9 bases respectively, with 13 bases between them. CDR1 and CDR2 from the germline V gene are LGHDT and YNNKEL (reference sequence). DNA for the CDR3: TGTGCCAGCAGCGAAAGGGTGAGAAAAGCTTTCTTT. It encodes CASSERVRKAFF.

The table lists this clonotype with many counts. This sequence joins TRBV20-1 and TRBJ2-7; TRBD1 aligns across 7 bases. CDR3 length equals 11 residues. Trimming took 6 bases from V and 2 from J; bases not matched to a gene: 1. In germline, CDR1 is DFQATT, CDR2 SNEGSKA (reference sequence). CDR3 DNA: TGCAGTGCCGGACAGGCCTACGAGCAGTACTTC. It codes for CSAGQAYEQYF.

This clonotype was picked up many times. The chain has TRBV5-1 and TRBJ1-1; a weak D match, TRBD1 (6 bases). Germline V gives CDR1 SGHRS, CDR2 YFSETQ. V lost 2 bases and J lost 3, with 11 bases in between. This CDR3 has 14 amino acids. The CDR3 is CASSFQGRDTEAFF. CDR3 coding DNA: TGCGCCAGCAGCTTCCAGGGGCGCGACACTGAAGCTTTCTTT.

This clonotype was observed many times. This rearrangement joins TRBV18 to TRBJ1-2; D possibly corresponds to TRBD1 (5 bases). The CDR3 covers 14 residues. CDR1 is KGHSH, CDR2 LQKENI, per germline. Trimming left V 0 bases short and J 6 bases short, with 11 bases between. The CDR3 DNA sequence: TGTGCCAGCTCACCACCCGCGGGACCAAATGGCTACACCTTC. Its protein product is CASSPPAGPNGYTF.

J is TRBJ1-3 and V is TRBV9; D not resolved. CDR3 length equals 17 residues. Trimming stripped 3 bases from V and 0 bases from J, with 16 bases between. From germline, CDR1 is SGDLS and CDR2 YYNGEE. CDR3 sequence: CASSERGSPHSGNTIYF. CDR3 sequence (DNA): TGTGCCAGCAGCGAGAGAGGGAGCCCACACTCTGGAAACACCATATATTTT. Supplemented by reference TRBV9 and TRBJ1-3, the full variable domain reads DSGVTQTPKHLITATGQRVTLRCSPRSGDLSVYWYQQSLDQGLQFLIQYYNGEERAKGNILERFSAQQFPDLHSELNLSSLELGDSALYFCASSERGSPHSGNTIYFGEGSWLTVV.

This clonotype was observed a few times. This sequence joins TRBV20-1 and TRBJ2-5, with 7 nucleotides matching TRBD2. CDR1 and CDR2 from the germline V gene are DFQATT and SNEGSKA (reference sequence). The CDR3 is made up of 14 amino acids. V lost 6 bases, J lost 5 bases, and 12 bases stayed unmatched. In DNA form, the CDR3 reads TGCAGTGCCTTCAGACTAGCCTCCTTCGAGACCCAGTACTTC. It encodes CSAFRLASFETQYF.

This clonotype was observed a handful of times. The chain combines TRBV18 with TRBJ1-2, with D maybe TRBD1 (5 bases). V lost 2 bases, J lost 0 bases, and 7 bases lay in between. Germline V gene lookup returns CDR1 KGHSH and CDR2 LQKENI. The CDR3 has 14 residues. CDR3 loop: CASSPDSANYGYTF. The CDR3 nucleotides read TGTGCCAGCTCACCAGACAGCGCTAACTATGGCTACACCTTC.

In its sample, this clonotype was seen many times. The V gene is TRBV6-2 or TRBV6-3, the J gene TRBJ1-2, with D tentatively TRBD1 (5 bases). Germline V gives CDR1 MNHEY, CDR2 SVGEGT. V dropped 0 bases and J dropped 7 bases, with 12 bases sitting between them. The CDR3 has 14 amino acids. This CDR3 reads CASSYSIGGAGYTF. The CDR3, as DNA: TGTGCCAGCAGTTACTCGATTGGCGGGGCTGGCTACACCTTC.

This clonotype was picked up many times. This chain joins TRBV5-1 and TRBJ1-1; 7 bases agree with TRBD1. V trimming: 2 bases; J trimming: 11 bases; junction bases outside the gene matches: 12. The germline gives CDR1 SGHRS, CDR2 YFSETQ. The CDR3 loop spans 14 amino acids. CDR3: CASSLGQAAVMAFF. CDR3 coding DNA: TGCGCCAGCAGCTTAGGACAGGCCGCAGTCATGGCTTTCTTT. The full variable domain, with the rest looked up from reference TRBV5-1 and TRBJ1-1, is KAGVTQTPRYLIKTRGQQVTLSCSPISGHRSVSWYQQTPGQGLQFLFEYFSETQRNKGNFPGRFSGRQFSNSRSEMNVSTLELGDSALYLCASSLGQAAVMAFFGQGTRLTVV.

The rearrangement joins TRBV5-1 to TRBJ1-1, with 9 bases matching TRBD1. The CDR3 loop spans 14 amino acids. Losses at the gene ends were 4 bases for V and 4 bases for J; bases not matched to a gene: 5. The germline gives CDR1 SGHRS, CDR2 YFSETQ. The CDR3 DNA follows: TGCGCCAGCAGCCTGCGGACAGGGGCCACTGAAGCTTTCTTT. It yields the protein CASSLRTGATEAFF.